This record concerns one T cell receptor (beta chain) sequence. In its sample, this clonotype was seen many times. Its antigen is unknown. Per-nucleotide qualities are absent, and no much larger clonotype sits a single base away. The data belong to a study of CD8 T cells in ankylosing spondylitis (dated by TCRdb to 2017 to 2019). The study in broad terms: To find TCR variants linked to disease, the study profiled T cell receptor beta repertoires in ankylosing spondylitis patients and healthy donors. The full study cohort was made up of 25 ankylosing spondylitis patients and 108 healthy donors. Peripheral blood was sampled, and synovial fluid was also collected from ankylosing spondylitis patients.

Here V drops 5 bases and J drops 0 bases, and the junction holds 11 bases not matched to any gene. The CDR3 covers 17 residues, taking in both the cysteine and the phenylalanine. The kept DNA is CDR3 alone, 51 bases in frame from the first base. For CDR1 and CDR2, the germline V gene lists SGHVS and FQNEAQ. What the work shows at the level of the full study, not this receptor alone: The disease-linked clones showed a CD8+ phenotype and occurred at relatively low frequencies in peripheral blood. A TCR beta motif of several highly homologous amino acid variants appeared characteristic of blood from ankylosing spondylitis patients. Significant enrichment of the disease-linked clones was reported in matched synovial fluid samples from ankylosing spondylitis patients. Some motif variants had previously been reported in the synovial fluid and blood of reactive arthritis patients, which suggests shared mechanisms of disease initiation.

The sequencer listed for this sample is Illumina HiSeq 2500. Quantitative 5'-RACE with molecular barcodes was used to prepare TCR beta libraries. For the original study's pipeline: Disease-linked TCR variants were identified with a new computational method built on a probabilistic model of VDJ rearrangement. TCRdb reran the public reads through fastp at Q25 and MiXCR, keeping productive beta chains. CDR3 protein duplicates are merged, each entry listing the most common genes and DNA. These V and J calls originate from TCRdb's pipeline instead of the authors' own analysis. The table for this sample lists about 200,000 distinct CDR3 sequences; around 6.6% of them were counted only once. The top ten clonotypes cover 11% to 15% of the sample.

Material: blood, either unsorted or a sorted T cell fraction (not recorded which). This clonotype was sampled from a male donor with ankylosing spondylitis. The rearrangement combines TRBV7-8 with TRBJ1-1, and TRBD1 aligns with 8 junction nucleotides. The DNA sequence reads TGTGCCAGCAGCCTTAGTAAGGGGACAGGAATGAACACTGAAGCTTTCTTT. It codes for CASSLSKGTGMNTEAFF.